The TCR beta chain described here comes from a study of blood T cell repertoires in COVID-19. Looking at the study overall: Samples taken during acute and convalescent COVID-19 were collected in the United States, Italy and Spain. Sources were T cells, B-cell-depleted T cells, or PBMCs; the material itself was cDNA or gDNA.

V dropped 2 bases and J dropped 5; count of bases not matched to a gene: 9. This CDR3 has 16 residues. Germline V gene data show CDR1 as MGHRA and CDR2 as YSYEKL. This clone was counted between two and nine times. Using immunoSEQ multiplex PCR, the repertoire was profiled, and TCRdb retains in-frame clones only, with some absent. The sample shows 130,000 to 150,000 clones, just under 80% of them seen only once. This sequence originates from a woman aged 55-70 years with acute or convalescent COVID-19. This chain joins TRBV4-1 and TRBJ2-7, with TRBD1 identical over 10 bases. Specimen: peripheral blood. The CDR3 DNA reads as TGCGCCAGCAGCCAATTCCCGGGACAGGGGAACGACGAGCAGTACTTC. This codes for CASSQFPGQGNDEQYF.